This TCR beta chain was sequenced in a study of technical replicates of blood from a few donors. The table came from immunoSEQ multiplex PCR; TCRdb's copy has only in-frame clones and leaves some out. There are almost 70,000 clones in the sample; roughly nine tenths occur only once, and about 0.38% lies in the top ten. Germline assignment: CDR1 MGHRA and CDR2 YSYEKL. CDR3 size: 15 residues. Losses at the gene ends were 8 bases for V and 9 bases for J; bases not matched to a gene: 11. The sequencing sample was made of T cells isolated from PBMCs. V is TRBV4-1 and J is TRBJ2-1, with 12 positions matching TRBD1. The receptor comes from a human donor in good health. The CDR3 nucleotides are TGCGCCAGCGATCCGGGACAGGGGGCGCGCGGTGAGCAGTTCTTC. Translating it yields CASDPGQGARGEQFF.